The rows below give T cell receptor beta chains drawn from one sample of a study of T cell changes during pregnancy in multiple sclerosis. Repertoires were generated with immunoSEQ multiplex PCR, while TCRdb's copy carries only in-frame clones and drops some. The repertoire holds tens of thousands of clones, with roughly 92% as singletons. Specimen: peripheral blood, collected after pregnancy. Receptors were obtained from a female donor in good health, enrolled as a control in a pregnancy study. CDR3s include the opening cysteine and the closing phenylalanine or tryptophan. D genes are given only for firm matches. Where a row states a size, it is once, few, many or the class of an expanded clone; other rows omit it.

V,J,D,size,CDR3,DNA
TRBV4-1,TRBJ2-1,.,.,CASSQGGGVHSYNEQFF,TGCGCCAGCAGCCAAGGAGGGGGAGTACACTCCTACAATGAGCAGTTCTTC
TRBV18,TRBJ2-7,TRBD2,.,CASSPQFSGGATYEQYF,TGTGCCAGCTCACCACAATTTAGCGGGGGGGCCACCTACGAGCAGTACTTC
TRBV29-1,TRBJ2-3,TRBD1,.,CSVLTGGGDTQYF,TGCAGCGTCTTGACAGGGGGGGGAGATACGCAGTATTTT
TRBV27,TRBJ1-5,TRBD1,.,CASGQGQVVNQPQHF,TGTGCCAGCGGACAGGGACAGGTGGTTAATCAGCCCCAGCATTTT
TRBV14,TRBJ2-3,TRBD2,.,CASSQVLAGGYTDTQYF,TGTGCCAGCAGCCAAGTTCTAGCGGGAGGATACACAGATACGCAGTATTTT
TRBV19,TRBJ2-5,TRBD1,once,CASKPEGTGGFQETQYF,TGTGCCAGTAAACCGGAAGGGACAGGGGGCTTCCAAGAGACCCAGTACTTC
TRBV5-8,TRBJ1-6,.,.,CASSTLRNSPLHF,TGTGCCAGCAGCACTCTGAGGAATTCACCCCTCCACTTT
TRBV4-3,TRBJ1-1,.,.,CASSQDLGGALGTEAFF,TGCGCCAGCAGCCAAGATCTGGGGGGGGCGCTGGGCACTGAAGCTTTCTTT
TRBV5-6,TRBJ1-2,TRBD1,.,CASTGQADYGYTF,TGTGCCAGCACCGGACAGGCGGACTATGGCTACACCTTC
TRBV28,TRBJ2-3,.,.,CASRSRSTQYF,TGTGCCAGCAGGAGTCGGAGTACGCAGTATTTT
TRBV29-1,TRBJ2-2,.,.,CSVEGQGPANTGELFF,TGCAGCGTTGAGGGTCAGGGGCCGGCGAACACCGGGGAGCTGTTTTTT
TRBV5-1,TRBJ2-1,TRBD2,.,CASREAGSYNEQFF,TGCGCCAGCAGGGAAGCGGGGTCCTACAATGAGCAGTTCTTC
TRBV5-1,TRBJ2-1,.,.,CASSFSGNEQFF,TGCGCCAGCAGCTTTTCGGGTAATGAGCAGTTCTTC
TRBV4-3,TRBJ1-5,.,.,CASSQEWGGNQPQHF,TGCGCCAGCAGCCAAGAATGGGGAGGGAATCAGCCCCAGCATTTT
TRBV7-2,TRBJ2-3,TRBD1,.,CASSLAGGSGFTDTQYF,TGTGCCAGCAGCTTAGCAGGGGGCAGTGGGTTCACAGATACGCAGTATTTT
TRBV30,TRBJ1-3,.,.,CALSGAGTGNTIYF,TGTGCCCTCAGTGGGGCAGGGACTGGAAACACCATATATTTT
TRBV11-2,TRBJ2-3,TRBD2,.,CASSSGGRLAGGRYGTQYF,TGTGCCAGCAGCTCGGGGGGGCGACTAGCGGGAGGACGGTACGGTACGCAGTATTTT
TRBV4-1,TRBJ2-7,TRBD1,.,CASSPRTGPYEQYF,TGCGCCAGCAGCCCGCGGACAGGGCCCTACGAGCAGTACTTC
TRBV27,TRBJ2-7,TRBD2,.,CATPLGSSGNSYEQYF,TGTGCCACTCCCTTAGGGTCTAGCGGCAACTCCTACGAGCAGTACTTC
TRBV29-1,TRBJ1-2,.,.,CSVDRGGRSYGYTF,TGCAGCGTTGATCGGGGGGGCAGGAGCTATGGCTACACCTTC
TRBV27,TRBJ1-6,.,.,CASSLTGWGSPLHF,TGTGCCAGCAGTTTAACAGGCTGGGGTTCACCCCTCCACTTT
TRBV7-6,TRBJ2-5,.,.,CASSSYVAAQETQYF,TGTGCCAGCAGCTCCTACGTAGCGGCCCAAGAGACCCAGTACTTC
TRBV7-8,TRBJ1-2,.,.,CASSLAGGGYTF,TGTGCCAGCAGCTTAGCGGGGGGGGGCTACACCTTC
TRBV6-6,TRBJ1-3,TRBD1,.,CASRATGGMGDTIYF,TGTGCCAGCAGGGCCACAGGGGGCATGGGGGACACCATATATTTT
TRBV11-3,TRBJ2-5,.,.,CASSPRGNGQETQYF,TGTGCCAGCAGCCCTAGGGGCAATGGCCAAGAGACCCAGTACTTC
TRBV19,TRBJ2-3,TRBD2,.,CASSTRTSGGASIDTDTQYF,TGTGCCAGTAGTACCCGGACTAGCGGGGGGGCATCTATCGACACAGATACGCAGTATTTT
TRBV9,TRBJ2-1,TRBD2,.,CASSARLAGESYNEQFF,TGTGCCAGCAGCGCCCGACTAGCGGGGGAGTCCTACAATGAGCAGTTCTTC
TRBV25-1,TRBJ1-1,TRBD1,once,CASGGTGSPTTEAFF,TGTGCCAGCGGGGGGACAGGGAGTCCCACCACTGAAGCTTTCTTT
TRBV5-8,TRBJ2-7,TRBD1,.,CASSWVGGGYEQYF,TGTGCCAGCAGCTGGGTAGGGGGCGGATACGAGCAGTACTTC
TRBV28,TRBJ1-5,TRBD1,.,CASSTGGTQHF,TGTGCCAGCAGTACAGGGGGGACCCAGCATTTT